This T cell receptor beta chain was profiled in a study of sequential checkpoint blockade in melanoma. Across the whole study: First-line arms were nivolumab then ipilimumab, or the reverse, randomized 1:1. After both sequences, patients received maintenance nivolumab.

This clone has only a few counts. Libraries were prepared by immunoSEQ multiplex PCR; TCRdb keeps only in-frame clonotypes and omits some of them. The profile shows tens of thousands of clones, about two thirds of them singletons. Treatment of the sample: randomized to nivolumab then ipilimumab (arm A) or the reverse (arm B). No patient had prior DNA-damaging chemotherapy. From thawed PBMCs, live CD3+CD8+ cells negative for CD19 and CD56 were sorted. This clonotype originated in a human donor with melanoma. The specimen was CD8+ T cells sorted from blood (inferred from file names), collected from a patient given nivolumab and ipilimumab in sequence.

The CDR3 loop reads CASSDVAGRGDTQYF. In DNA, the CDR3 is TGTGCCAGCAGTGACGTAGCGGGGAGGGGAGATACGCAGTATTTT. This chain links TRBV6-4 with TRBJ2-3, with 8 bases fitting TRBD2. There are 15 residues in the CDR3. V lost 2 bases to trimming and J lost 5 bases; unmatched junction nucleotides: 6. CDR1 MRHNA and CDR2 SNTAGT come from the germline V gene.